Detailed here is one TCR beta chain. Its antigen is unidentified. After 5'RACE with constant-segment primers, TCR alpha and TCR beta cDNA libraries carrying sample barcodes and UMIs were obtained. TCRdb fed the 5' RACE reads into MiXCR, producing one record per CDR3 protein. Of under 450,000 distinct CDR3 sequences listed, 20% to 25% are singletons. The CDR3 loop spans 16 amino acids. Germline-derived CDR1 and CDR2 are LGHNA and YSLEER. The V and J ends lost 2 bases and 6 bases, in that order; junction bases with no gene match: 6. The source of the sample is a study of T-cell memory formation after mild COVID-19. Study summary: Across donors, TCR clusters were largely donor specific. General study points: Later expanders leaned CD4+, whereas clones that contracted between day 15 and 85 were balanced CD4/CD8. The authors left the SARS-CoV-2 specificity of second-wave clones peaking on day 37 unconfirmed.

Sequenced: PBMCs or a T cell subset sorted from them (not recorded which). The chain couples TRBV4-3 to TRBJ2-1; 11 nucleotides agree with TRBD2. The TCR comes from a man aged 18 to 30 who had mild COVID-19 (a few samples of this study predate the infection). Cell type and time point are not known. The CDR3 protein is CASSQNSLAGANEQFF. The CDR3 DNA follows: TGCGCCAGCAGCCAAAACTCACTAGCGGGGGCCAATGAGCAGTTCTTC.